This is a list of T cell receptor beta chains from one sample in a study of Graves' ophthalmopathy and Graves' hyperthyroidism. TCRdb analysed the multiplex PCR reads with MiXCR anew, one entry per CDR3 protein. In the table there are 650,000 to 900,000 distinct CDR3 sequences, 35% to 50% of which are singletons. The sequenced sample was peripheral blood. Receptor source: an adult man with Graves' ophthalmopathy. Both conserved end residues are trimmed from each CDR3. The D gene is left open where the match is weak.

d_gene,v_gene,len,CDR3aa
NA,TRBV5-8,15,ASSLLTRGVGKYEQY
NA,TRBV7-9,14,ASSPRPGAASYEQY
TRBD1,TRBV25-1,13,ASRTTGGGGEKLF
NA,TRBV3-1,13,ASSQEKVVRNEQY
NA,TRBV6-1,12,ASSETPTAGGYT
NA,TRBV20-1,13,SARVGGDLNSPLH
TRBD1,TRBV2,11,ASRSTGTYEQY
NA,TRBV5-1,15,ASSSTASGGSNQPQH
NA,TRBV7-2,16,ASSLDPSVASGANVLT
TRBD1,TRBV9,14,ASSLDRASGANVLT
NA,TRBV7-9,14,ASSVEGRGPGYGYT
TRBD1,TRBV29-1,14,SLSGTGGGNNEKLF
TRBD2,TRBV12-3/TRBV12-4,12,AISGSGGADTQY
NA,TRBV7-9,12,ASSLSSMSYEQY
NA,TRBV2,18,ASSFRGSKPRRGSSYEQY